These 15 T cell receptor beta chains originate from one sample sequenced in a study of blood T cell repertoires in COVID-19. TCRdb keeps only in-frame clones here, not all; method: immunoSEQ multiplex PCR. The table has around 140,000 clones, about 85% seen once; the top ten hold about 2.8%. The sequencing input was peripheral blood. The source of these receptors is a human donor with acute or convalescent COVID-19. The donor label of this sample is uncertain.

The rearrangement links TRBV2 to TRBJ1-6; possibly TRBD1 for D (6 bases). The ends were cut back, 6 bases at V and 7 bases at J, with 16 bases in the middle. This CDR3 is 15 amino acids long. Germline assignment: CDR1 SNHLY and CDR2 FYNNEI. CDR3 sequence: CASRTQRTANSPLHF. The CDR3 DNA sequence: TGTGCCAGCAGGACCCAGAGGACAGCAAATTCACCCCTCCACTTT.

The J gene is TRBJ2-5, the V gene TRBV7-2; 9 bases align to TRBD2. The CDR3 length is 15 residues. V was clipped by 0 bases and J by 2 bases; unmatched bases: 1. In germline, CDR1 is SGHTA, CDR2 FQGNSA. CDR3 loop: CASSLASGRQETQYF. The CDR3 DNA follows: TGTGCCAGCAGCTTAGCTAGCGGGAGACAAGAGACCCAGTACTTC.

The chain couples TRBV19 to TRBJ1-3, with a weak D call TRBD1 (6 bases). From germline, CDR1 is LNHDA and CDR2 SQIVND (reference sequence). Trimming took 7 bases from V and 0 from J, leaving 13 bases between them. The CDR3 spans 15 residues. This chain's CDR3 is CASNRVEGSGNTIYF. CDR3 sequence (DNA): TGTGCCAGTAACAGGGTAGAGGGCTCTGGAAACACCATATATTTT.

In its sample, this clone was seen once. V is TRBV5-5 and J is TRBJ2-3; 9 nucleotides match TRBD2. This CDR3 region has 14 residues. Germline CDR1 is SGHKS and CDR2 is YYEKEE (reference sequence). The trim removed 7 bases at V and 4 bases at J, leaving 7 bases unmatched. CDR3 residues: CASGAGGSADTQYF. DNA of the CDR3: TGTGCCAGCGGGGCGGGAGGGAGTGCAGATACGCAGTATTTT.

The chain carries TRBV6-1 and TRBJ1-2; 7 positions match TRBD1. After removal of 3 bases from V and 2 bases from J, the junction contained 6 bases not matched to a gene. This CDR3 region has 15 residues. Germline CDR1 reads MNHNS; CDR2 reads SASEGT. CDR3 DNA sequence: TGTGCCAGCAGTGACACAGGGGCCTCCAACTATGGCTACACCTTC. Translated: CASSDTGASNYGYTF.

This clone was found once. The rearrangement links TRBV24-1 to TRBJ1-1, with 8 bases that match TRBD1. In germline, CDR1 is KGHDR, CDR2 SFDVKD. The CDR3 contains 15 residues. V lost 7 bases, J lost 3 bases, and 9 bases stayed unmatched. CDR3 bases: TGTGCCACCAGCGCAGGGGGCAGTCAGGACACTGAAGCTTTCTTT. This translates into CATSAGGSQDTEAFF.

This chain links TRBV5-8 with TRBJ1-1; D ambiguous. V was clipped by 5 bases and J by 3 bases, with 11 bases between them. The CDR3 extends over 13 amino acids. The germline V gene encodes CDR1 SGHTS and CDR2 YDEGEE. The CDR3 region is CASSRGEHTEAFF. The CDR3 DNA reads TGTGCCAGCAGTAGAGGAGAGCACACTGAAGCTTTCTTT. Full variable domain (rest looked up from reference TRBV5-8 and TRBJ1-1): EAGVTQSPTHLIKTRGQQATLRCSPISGHTSVYWYQQALGLGLQFLLWYDEGEERNRGNFPPRFSGRQFPNYSSELNVNALELEDSALYLCASSRGEHTEAFFGQGTRLTVV.

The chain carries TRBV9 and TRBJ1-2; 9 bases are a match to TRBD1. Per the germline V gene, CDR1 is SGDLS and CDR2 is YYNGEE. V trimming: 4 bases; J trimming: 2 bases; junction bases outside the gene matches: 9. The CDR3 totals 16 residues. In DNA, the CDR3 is TGTGCCAGCAGCCCTACCCTTGGGACAGGGAACTATGGCTACACCTTC. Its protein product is CASSPTLGTGNYGYTF.

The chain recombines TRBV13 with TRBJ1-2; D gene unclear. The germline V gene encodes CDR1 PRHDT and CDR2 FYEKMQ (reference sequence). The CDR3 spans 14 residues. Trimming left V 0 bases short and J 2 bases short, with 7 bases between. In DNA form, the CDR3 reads TGTGCCAGCAGCTTAGGACCCGGGAACTATGGCTACACCTTC. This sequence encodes CASSLGPGNYGYTF.

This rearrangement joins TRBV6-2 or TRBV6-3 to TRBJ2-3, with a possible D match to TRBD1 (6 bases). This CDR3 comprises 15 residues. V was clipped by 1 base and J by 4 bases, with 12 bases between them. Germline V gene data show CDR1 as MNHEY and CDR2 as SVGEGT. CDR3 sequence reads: CASSYLGAKADTQYF. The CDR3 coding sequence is TGTGCCAGCAGTTACTTGGGGGCTAAGGCAGATACGCAGTATTTT.

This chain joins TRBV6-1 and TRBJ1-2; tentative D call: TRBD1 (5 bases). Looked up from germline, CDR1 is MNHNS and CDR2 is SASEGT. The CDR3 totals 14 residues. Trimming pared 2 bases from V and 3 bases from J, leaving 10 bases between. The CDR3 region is CASSETGLDYGYTF. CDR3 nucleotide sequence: TGTGCCAGCAGTGAAACAGGCTTGGACTATGGCTACACCTTC.

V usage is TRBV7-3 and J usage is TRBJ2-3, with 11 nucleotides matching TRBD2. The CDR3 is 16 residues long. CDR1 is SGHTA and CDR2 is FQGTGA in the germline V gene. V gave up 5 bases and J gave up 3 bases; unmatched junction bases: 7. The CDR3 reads CASSPGASGGTDTQYF. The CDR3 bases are TGTGCCAGCAGCCCGGGGGCTAGCGGGGGGACAGATACGCAGTATTTT.

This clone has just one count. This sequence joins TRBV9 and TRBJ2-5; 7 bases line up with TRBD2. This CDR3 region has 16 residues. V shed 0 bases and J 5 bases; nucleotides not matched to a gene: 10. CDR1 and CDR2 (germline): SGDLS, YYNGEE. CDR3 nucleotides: TGTGCCAGCAGCGTAGTGGGCGGGAGAAATGTTGAGACCCAGTACTTC. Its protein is CASSVVGGRNVETQYF.

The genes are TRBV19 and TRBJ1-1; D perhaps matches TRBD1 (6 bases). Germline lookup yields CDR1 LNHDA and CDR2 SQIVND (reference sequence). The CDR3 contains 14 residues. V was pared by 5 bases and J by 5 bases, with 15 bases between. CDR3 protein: CASSLPGVYTEAFF. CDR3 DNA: TGTGCCAGTAGTCTACCAGGGGTTTATACTGAAGCTTTCTTT.

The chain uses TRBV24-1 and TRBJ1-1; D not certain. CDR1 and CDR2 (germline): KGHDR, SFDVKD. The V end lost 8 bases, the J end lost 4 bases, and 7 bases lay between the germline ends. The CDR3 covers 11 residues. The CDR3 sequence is CATNSGTEAFF. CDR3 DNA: TGTGCCACCAATTCAGGCACTGAAGCTTTCTTT.